This T cell receptor (beta chain) stems from a study of glioma-infiltrating T cells after dendritic cell vaccination. Generated by immunoSEQ multiplex PCR, the TCRdb table keeps only in-frame clones and is missing some. Among tens of thousands of clones listed, 82% were seen once. This CDR3 region has 14 residues. V lost 7 bases and J lost 6; bases outside the gene matches: 4. Per germline, CDR1 LNHDA and CDR2 SQIVND (reference sequence). The sample here was blood, taken before dendritic cell vaccination. The TCR sequence derives from a human donor with glioblastoma. The rearrangement joins TRBV19 to TRBJ1-5; 12 bases match TRBD1. CDR3 in DNA: TGTGCCAGTACCGGGACAGGGGGCGTTCAGCCCCAGCATTTT. This encodes CASTGTGGVQPQHF.